This T cell receptor beta chain comes out of a study of vaccination effects on CD4 cells after COVID-19. Sequencing in the ViraFEST assay came after antigen-specific CD4+ T cells had been expanded with viral peptide pools, which were used to stimulate PBMC. Following a roughly 9-day culture, CD4+ T cells were purified. This individual tested PCR-positive for SARS-CoV-2 infection between March and December 2020. V shed 1 base and J 0 bases; nucleotides not matched to a gene: 6. Germline V gene sequence: CDR1 SGHTA, CDR2 FQGNSA. This CDR3 has 17 residues. As for this clone: Its antigen is as yet unknown.

The data were produced by immunoSEQ multiplex PCR, yet TCRdb's version contains in-frame clones alone and is incomplete. The sample includes 55,000 to 90,000 clones, roughly two thirds of them seen just once. This clonotype originated in a human donor who had a prior SARS-CoV-2 infection. The chain is built from TRBV7-2 and TRBJ2-5, with TRBD2 matching over 9 bases. Sequenced here: CD4+ T cells from PBMCs cultured with HIV peptides, sampled before COVID-19 vaccination. Subset defined: HIV-1 Nef peptide pool negative control/reference culture. Here the CDR3 DNA reads TGTGCCAGCAGCTTAGGCGGCGGGGGGGCCGACCAAGAGACCCAGTACTTC. It specifies CASSLGGGGADQETQYF.